This T cell receptor (beta chain) was obtained from a study of blood T cells in healthy people across ages. Germline V gene sequence: CDR1 MDHEN, CDR2 SYDVKM. The CDR3 consists of 14 residues. A sample-barcoded 5' primer and a J-beta primer mix were used in a second PCR of roughly 7 to 12 cycles. Each cDNA molecule was tagged by a template-switch adaptor with 12 random nucleotides. No fewer than 2.5 million CDR3-containing paired-end reads came from each sample. A single record per CDR3 protein comes from TCRdb applying MiXCR to the 5' RACE reads. The sample contains some 690,000 distinct CDR3 sequences, about a fifth of which appear only once. In this sample, this clonotype turned up a few times.

Sequencing was carried out using blood. The chain recombines TRBV28 with TRBJ2-5, with D perhaps TRBD1 or TRBD2 (5 bases each). The DNA end favors TRBJ2-7, so the J call may be wrong. This TCR was recovered from a man between 65 and 79 years old in good health. The CDR3 spells CASTTGGAQYEQYF. The CDR3 DNA reads TGTGCCAGCACCACTGGGGGAGCCCAATACGAGCAGTACTTC.